This T cell receptor (beta chain) was identified in a study of blood T cell repertoires in COVID-19. The overall study: In each case, the material was cDNA or gDNA derived from T cells, B-cell-depleted T cells, or PBMCs.

This CDR3 has 14 residues. The trim removed 3 bases at V and 8 bases at J, leaving 5 bases unmatched. The germline gives CDR1 SGHRS, CDR2 YFSETQ. Generated by immunoSEQ multiplex PCR, the TCRdb table keeps only in-frame clones and is missing some. The data show about 75,000 clones, around 84% seen once. This clone was recorded only once. The chain recombines TRBV5-1 with TRBJ2-1; 10 bases align to TRBD1. The material sequenced was peripheral blood. This sequence originates from a woman in her fifties or sixties with acute or convalescent COVID-19. Here the CDR3 DNA reads TGCGCCAGCAGCTCGGGACAGGGGTGGGATGAGCAGTTCTTC. Protein: CASSSGQGWDEQFF.